The rows below give T cell receptor beta chains drawn from one sample of a study of blood T cell repertoires in COVID-19. The method was immunoSEQ multiplex PCR; TCRdb's version includes in-frame clones alone and lacks a portion of them. The repertoire has about 130,000 clones, 75% to 90% of them found once; the top ten carry less than 2%. The specimen was peripheral blood. These receptors all come from a man aged 65-85 years with acute or convalescent COVID-19. Both conserved end residues are part of each CDR3. The D gene is left open where the match is weak. Only some rows state a clone size, as once, few, many or a class for expanded clones.

J,size,V,length,D,DNA,CDR3
TRBJ2-1,NA,TRBV24-1,16,TRBD1,TGTGCCACCGGGGATGGACAGGCAAGCTCCTACAATGAGCAGTTCTTC,CATGDGQASSYNEQFF
TRBJ1-3,NA,TRBV6-5,15,TRBD1,TGTGCCACCTCCCGACCCGGGACAGGGGGGAACACCATATATTTT,CATSRPGTGGNTIYF
TRBJ1-6,NA,TRBV10-3,14,TRBD1,TGTGCCAGCTCAACAGGGGCGCGAAATTCACCCCTCCACTTT,CASSTGARNSPLHF
TRBJ1-1,NA,TRBV4-1,16,NA,TGCGCCAGCAGCCAAGGGCTAGCAGAGTTGAACACTGAAGCTTTCTTT,CASSQGLAELNTEAFF
TRBJ2-5,NA,TRBV11-2,13,NA,TGTGCCAGCAGCTTGCTACGGCAAGAGACCCAGTACTTC,CASSLLRQETQYF
TRBJ1-1,NA,TRBV28,15,NA,TGTGCCAGCAGTCCCTCAGGGGCAGGGAACACTGAAGCTTTCTTT,CASSPSGAGNTEAFF
TRBJ2-1,NA,TRBV11-1,16,TRBD2,TGTGCCAGCAGCTCCAGACTAGCGGGGGGGTACAATGAGCAGTTCTTC,CASSSRLAGGYNEQFF
TRBJ1-1,NA,TRBV27,17,NA,TGTGCCAGCAGTCCCCTGGGGGGGAGTAGGCGAGGCACTGAAGCTTTCTTT,CASSPLGGSRRGTEAFF
TRBJ1-5,once,TRBV5-1,15,NA,TGCGCCAGCAGCTTGGAGGGGAAAAGCAATCAGCCCCAGCATTTT,CASSLEGKSNQPQHF
TRBJ1-5,NA,TRBV19,14,TRBD1,TGTGCCAGCCAGGGACAGGTGGGGAATCAGCCCCAGCATTTT,CASQGQVGNQPQHF
TRBJ1-2,once,TRBV28,13,TRBD1,TGTGCCAGCAGGCAGGGGGCATCGGGTGGCTACACCTTC,CASRQGASGGYTF
TRBJ2-3,NA,TRBV27,17,TRBD2,TGTGCCAGCAGTAAGGCGGGGGGCCCGAGAAGCACAGATACGCAGTATTTT,CASSKAGGPRSTDTQYF
TRBJ1-1,NA,TRBV2,13,TRBD1,TGTGCCAGCAGGGGACAGATGAACACTGAAGCTTTCTTT,CASRGQMNTEAFF
TRBJ1-4,few,TRBV5-1,16,TRBD1,TGCGCCAGCAGCTTGGGCGGGACAGCAACTAATGAAAAACTGTTTTTT,CASSLGGTATNEKLFF
TRBJ1-5,NA,TRBV19,15,TRBD1,TGTGCCAGTAGATTGGACAGGGTTAGCAATCAGCCCCAGCATTTT,CASRLDRVSNQPQHF
TRBJ1-1,NA,TRBV18,13,NA,TGTGCCAGCTCACCGAGCCGGGGCACTGAAGCTTTCTTT,CASSPSRGTEAFF
TRBJ1-1,NA,TRBV19,18,TRBD1,TGTGCCAGTAGTATAGGAATTTCAGGGGGAATTTTGAACACTGAAGCTTTCTTT,CASSIGISGGILNTEAFF
TRBJ1-5,NA,TRBV2,12,NA,TGTGCCAGCAGCGAGGGTGGGAGGCCCCAGCATTTT,CASSEGGRPQHF
TRBJ2-2,NA,TRBV3-1/TRBV3-2,16,TRBD2,TGTGCCAGCAGCCAAGGGGGCGCGGGGGGCATCGGGGAGCTGTTTTTT,CASSQGGAGGIGELFF
TRBJ1-4,NA,TRBV19,11,NA,TGTGCCAGTAGTGGACAGCTCGGGCTGTTTTTT,CASSGQLGLFF
TRBJ1-1,NA,TRBV12-3/TRBV12-4,13,NA,TGTGCCAGCAGTCAGGGGAGAGGAACTGAAGCTTTCTTT,CASSQGRGTEAFF
TRBJ2-1,NA,TRBV5-1,16,TRBD2,TGCGCCAGCAGCTTTAATCAGCGGGGAGGGTACAATGAGCAGTTCTTC,CASSFNQRGGYNEQFF
TRBJ1-2,NA,TRBV5-5,13,NA,TGTGCCAGCAGCTTGAACGGGTTCGATGGCTACACCTTC,CASSLNGFDGYTF
TRBJ1-2,NA,TRBV19,13,NA,TGTGCCAGTAGCCTCGGCAGGGGCTATGGCTACACCTTC,CASSLGRGYGYTF
TRBJ1-1,few,TRBV2,15,TRBD1,TGTGCCAGCAGTGAGAGACAGGGGGCGATCGCTGAAGCTTTCTTT,CASSERQGAIAEAFF
TRBJ2-3,NA,TRBV18,16,NA,TGTGCCAGCTCAACTATTAGCGGACCGGGCACAGATACGCAGTATTTT,CASSTISGPGTDTQYF
TRBJ1-2,few,TRBV5-1,14,NA,TGCGCCAGCAGCACCTCGACAGGAAGCTATGGCTACACCTTC,CASSTSTGSYGYTF
TRBJ1-4,NA,TRBV27,15,NA,TGTGCCAGCAGTCCCCTAGGAGGGACTAATGAAAAACTGTTTTTT,CASSPLGGTNEKLFF
TRBJ2-3,NA,TRBV29-1,16,TRBD2,TGCAGCGTTGATTTTCCTAGCGGGGGAGGCACAGATACGCAGTATTTT,CSVDFPSGGGTDTQYF
TRBJ1-4,NA,TRBV28,16,TRBD1,TGTGCCAGCAGTTTTAGGGGGACAGGGGAGGGTGAAAAACTGTTTTTT,CASSFRGTGEGEKLFF
TRBJ2-2,NA,TRBV11-3,13,TRBD1,TGTGCCAGCAGCAGACAGGGGCCCGGGGAGCTGTTTTTT,CASSRQGPGELFF
TRBJ1-2,once,TRBV7-9,13,TRBD1,TGTGCCAGCAGCTATGGACAGGGTTACGGCTACACCTTC,CASSYGQGYGYTF
TRBJ2-5,NA,TRBV10-3,16,TRBD1,TGTGCCATCTCGAGGGGTGGACAGGGGCTCCAAGAGACCCAGTACTTC,CAISRGGQGLQETQYF
TRBJ2-1,NA,TRBV12-3/TRBV12-4,13,NA,TGTGCCAGCAGTTTCGGCAGGCGGGATGAGCAGTTCTTC,CASSFGRRDEQFF
TRBJ2-2,NA,TRBV2,15,NA,TGTGCCAGCAGTCTCGACAGAACGAACACCGGGGAGCTGTTTTTT,CASSLDRTNTGELFF
TRBJ1-2,NA,TRBV5-6,13,TRBD1,TGTGCCAGCAGCTGGGGACAGGGGGCAGGCTACACCTTC,CASSWGQGAGYTF
TRBJ2-2,few,TRBV4-1,14,NA,TGCGCCAGCAGCCAAGAAGGGGCCGGCGGGGAGCTGTTTTTT,CASSQEGAGGELFF
TRBJ1-2,NA,TRBV2,13,TRBD1,TGTGCCAGGGGAAGGGACAGCGACTATGGCTACACCTTC,CARGRDSDYGYTF
TRBJ1-6,few,TRBV5-6,18,NA,TGTGCCAGCAGCTTGGATGACCAGGGGAGCTCCTATAATTCACCCCTCCACTTT,CASSLDDQGSSYNSPLHF
TRBJ2-3,NA,TRBV7-8,15,TRBD2,TGTGCCAGCAGCCCTCTAGCGGGGGGTGGGGGAACGCAGTATTTT,CASSPLAGGGGTQYF
TRBJ2-1,few,TRBV6-5,15,TRBD2,TGTGCCAGCAGGTCCCTAGCGGGGTCCTACAATGAGCAGTTCTTC,CASRSLAGSYNEQFF
TRBJ1-4,NA,TRBV6-6,14,NA,TGTGCCAGCAGTTACACGGGGGGCCGGGAAAAACTGTTTTTT,CASSYTGGREKLFF